This T cell receptor beta chain was recovered during a study of T cell changes during pregnancy in multiple sclerosis. Sequenced by immunoSEQ multiplex PCR; TCRdb stores in-frame clones only, minus some. The sample has 70,000 or so clones; approximately 91% are singletons. CDR1 WSHSY and CDR2 SAAADI come from the germline V gene. Trimming left V 6 bases short and J 5 bases short, with 7 bases between. The CDR3 runs 11 residues. Sequenced material: CD4+ T cells from peripheral blood mononuclear cells, taken after pregnancy. The chain couples TRBV10-2 to TRBJ1-1; TRBD1 is a possible D gene (5 bases). This clonotype was sampled from a female donor with multiple sclerosis, enrolled in a pregnancy study. CDR3 protein: CASRGGTEAFF. CDR3 nucleotide sequence: TGCGCCAGCAGGGGGGGAACTGAAGCTTTCTTT.